This TCR beta chain was identified in a study of T cell repertoires in cytomegalovirus infection. Study-wide context: CMV infection together with matching HLA type was indicated by public TCR beta signatures.

This clonotype was found a few times. Its antigen remains unidentified. The CDR3 is made up of 15 amino acids. Trimming shortened V by 5 bases and J by 0 bases, and 13 bases separated the two germline ends. Germline loops: CDR1 SGHAT, CDR2 FQNNGV. Notes on the study in general: Identification of carriers of CMV plus the relevant HLA was performed using cumulative public TCR beta family frequency. The study found HLA-C-restricted CMV-specific TCR beta clonotypes dominating the ex vivo response.

From the reads, TCRdb called clonotypes with MiXCR, one entry per CDR3 protein. The sample lists fewer than 400,000 distinct CDR3 sequences, roughly 20% occurring once. The chain employs TRBV11-2 and TRBJ1-2; no reliable D call. The sequence was collected from a human donor in good health (CMV status not recorded). Some clones in this sample may be carry-over from other donors' samples. Sequencing was performed on PBMCs. The CDR3 coding sequence is TGTGCCAGCAGCCAAGAGGGAGGGTCTAACTATGGCTACACCTTC. This gives the protein CASSQEGGSNYGYTF.